The clone carrying this TCR beta chain was seen only once. Its antigen is undetermined. The CDR3 loop spans 15 amino acids. The V end lost 7 bases, the J end lost 3 bases, and 16 bases lay between the germline ends. From germline, CDR1 is SNHLY and CDR2 FYNNEI. These data come from a study of cytomegalovirus exposure and HLA in healthy donors. The primer mix had 60 Vbeta and 13 Jbeta primers. Method: immunoSEQ multiplex PCR; TCRdb's copy keeps in-frame clones and lacks some. The repertoire has 60,000 to 85,000 clones, 78% of them found once; the top ten carry roughly 1.5%. Study results and limitations: Presence/absence comparisons presumed near-even sequencing depth among donors. Analysis performed later found more than 15,000 TCR beta sequences associated with HLA alleles at 0.05 false discovery rate. The majority of CMV-associated TCR beta chains were reported as apparently HLA-restricted in a later analysis. Data from an earlier analysis indicated that most TCR beta V segments were productive either about 87% or about 30% of the time.

The chain links TRBV2 to TRBJ2-1; D may be TRBD2 (6 bases). The TCR was taken from a man between 40 and 49 years old in good health and CMV-seronegative. The sequenced sample was PBMCs. This chain's CDR3 is CASTPRERRYNEQFF. The DNA for the CDR3 is TGTGCCAGCACTCCCCGGGAGAGACGCTACAATGAGCAGTTCTTC.